This TCR beta chain was sequenced during a study of shared clonotypes between healthy human individuals. Study overall: CD4 naive and memory got three plates each, CD8 naive two, CD8 memory one. Points from the study as a whole: A few donors showed sharing of approximately 5% of naive CD4 clonotypes.

Using immunoSEQ multiplex PCR, the repertoire was profiled, and TCRdb retains in-frame clones only, with some absent. The data contain some 500,000 clones, about 96% of them seen just once; the ten biggest clones take up roughly 0.06%. As to this clone: The antigen remains unidentified.

Trimming removed 6 bases at V and 3 bases at J, with 12 bases between. Germline V lookup: CDR1 MGHDK, CDR2 SYGVNS. This CDR3 is 14 amino acids long. Partitioning of CD4+ cells yielded a CD45RA+ naive subset and a CD45RA-negative memory subset. The gene calls are TRBV25-1 and TRBJ1-3; the D gene is possibly TRBD1 (6 bases). The sequencing sample was made of naive CD4+ T cells sorted from blood. Noted subset: CD45RA+ positively selected. This TCR derives from a woman aged 30 to 39 in good health. In DNA form, the CDR3 reads TGTGCCAGCAGGGTAGGGGGTAGTGGAAACACCATATATTTT. Its translation: CASRVGGSGNTIYF.